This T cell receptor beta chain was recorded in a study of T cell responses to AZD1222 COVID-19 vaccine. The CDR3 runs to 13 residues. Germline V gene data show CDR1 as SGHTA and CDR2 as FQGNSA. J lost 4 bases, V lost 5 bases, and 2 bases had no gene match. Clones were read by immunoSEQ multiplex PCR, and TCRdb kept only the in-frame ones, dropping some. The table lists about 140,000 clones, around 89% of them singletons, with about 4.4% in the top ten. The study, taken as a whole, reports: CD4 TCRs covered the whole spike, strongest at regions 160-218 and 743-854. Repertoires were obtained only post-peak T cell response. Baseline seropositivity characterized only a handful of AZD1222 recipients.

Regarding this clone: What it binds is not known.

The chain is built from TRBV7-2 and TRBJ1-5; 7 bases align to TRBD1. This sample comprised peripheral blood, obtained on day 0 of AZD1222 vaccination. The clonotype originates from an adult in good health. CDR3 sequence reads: CASSGQANQPQHF. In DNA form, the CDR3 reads TGTGCCAGCAGCGGACAGGCTAATCAGCCCCAGCATTTT.